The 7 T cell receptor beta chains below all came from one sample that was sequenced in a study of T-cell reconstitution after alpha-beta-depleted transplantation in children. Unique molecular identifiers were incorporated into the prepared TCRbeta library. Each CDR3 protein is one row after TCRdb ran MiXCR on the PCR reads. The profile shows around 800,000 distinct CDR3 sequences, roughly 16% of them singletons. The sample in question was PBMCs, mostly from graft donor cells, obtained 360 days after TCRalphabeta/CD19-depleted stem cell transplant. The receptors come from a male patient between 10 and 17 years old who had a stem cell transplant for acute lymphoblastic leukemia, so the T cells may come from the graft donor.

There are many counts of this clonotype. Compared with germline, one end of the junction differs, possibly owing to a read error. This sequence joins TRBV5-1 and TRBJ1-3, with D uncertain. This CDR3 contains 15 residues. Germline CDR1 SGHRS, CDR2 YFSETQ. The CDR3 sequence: CASSLDSSLGNSIYF. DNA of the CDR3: TGCGCCAGCAGCTTGGACTCATCTCTCGGAAACAGCATATATTTT. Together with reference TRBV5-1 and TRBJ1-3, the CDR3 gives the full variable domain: KAGVTQTPRYLIKTRGQQVTLSCSPISGHRSVSWYQQTPGQGLQFLFEYFSETQRNKGNFPGRFSGRQFSNSRSEMNVSTLELGDSALYLCASSLDSSLGNSIYFGEGSWLTVV.

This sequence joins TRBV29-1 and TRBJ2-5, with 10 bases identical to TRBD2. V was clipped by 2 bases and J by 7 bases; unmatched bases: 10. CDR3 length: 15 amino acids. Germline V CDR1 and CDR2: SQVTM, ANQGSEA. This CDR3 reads CSVEKILAGWGTQYF. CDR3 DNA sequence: TGCAGCGTTGAAAAGATACTAGCGGGATGGGGGACCCAGTACTTC.

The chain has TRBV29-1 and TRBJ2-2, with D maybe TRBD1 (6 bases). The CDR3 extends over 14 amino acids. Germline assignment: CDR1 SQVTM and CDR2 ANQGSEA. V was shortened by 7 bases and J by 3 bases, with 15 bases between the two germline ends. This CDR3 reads CSAGNRAYTGELFF. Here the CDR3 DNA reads TGCAGCGCTGGTAACAGGGCTTACACCGGGGAGCTGTTTTTT.

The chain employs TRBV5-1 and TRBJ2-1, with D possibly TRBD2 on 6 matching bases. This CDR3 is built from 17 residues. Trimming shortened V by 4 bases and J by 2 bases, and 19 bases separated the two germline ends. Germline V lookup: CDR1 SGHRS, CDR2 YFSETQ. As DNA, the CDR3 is TGCGCCAGCAGCCCACGAAGACCTGGACTAACCTACAATGAGCAGTTCTTC. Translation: CASSPRRPGLTYNEQFF.

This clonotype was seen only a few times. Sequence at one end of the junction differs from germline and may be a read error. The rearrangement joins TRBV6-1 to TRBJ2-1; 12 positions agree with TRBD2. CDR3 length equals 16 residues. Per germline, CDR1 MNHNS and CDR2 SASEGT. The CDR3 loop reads CASSTGLAGTYKEQFF. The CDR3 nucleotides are TGTGCCAGCAGTACCGGACTAGCGGGGACCTACAAGGAGCAGTTCTTC.

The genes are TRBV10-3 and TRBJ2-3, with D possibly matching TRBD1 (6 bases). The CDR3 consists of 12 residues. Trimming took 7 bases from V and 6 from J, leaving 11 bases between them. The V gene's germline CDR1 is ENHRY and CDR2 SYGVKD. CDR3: CAINSGADTQYF. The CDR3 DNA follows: TGTGCCATCAACTCAGGGGCCGATACGCAGTATTTT.

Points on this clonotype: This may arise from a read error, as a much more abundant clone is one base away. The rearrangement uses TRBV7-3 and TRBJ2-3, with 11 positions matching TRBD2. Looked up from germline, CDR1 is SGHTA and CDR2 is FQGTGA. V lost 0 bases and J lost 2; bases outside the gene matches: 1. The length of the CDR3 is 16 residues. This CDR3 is CASSLTTSGNTDTQYF. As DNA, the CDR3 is TGTGCCAGCAGCTTAACGACTAGCGGGAACACAGATACGCAGTATTTT.